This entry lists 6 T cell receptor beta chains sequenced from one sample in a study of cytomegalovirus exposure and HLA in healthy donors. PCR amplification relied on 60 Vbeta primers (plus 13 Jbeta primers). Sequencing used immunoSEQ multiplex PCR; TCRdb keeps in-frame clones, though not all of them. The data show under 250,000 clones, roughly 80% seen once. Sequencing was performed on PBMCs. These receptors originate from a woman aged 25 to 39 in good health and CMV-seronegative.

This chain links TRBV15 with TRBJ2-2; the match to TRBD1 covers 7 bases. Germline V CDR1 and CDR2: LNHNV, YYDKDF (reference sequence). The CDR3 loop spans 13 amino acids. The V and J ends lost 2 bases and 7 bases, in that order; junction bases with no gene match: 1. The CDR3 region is CATSRHRGGELFF. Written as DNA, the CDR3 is TGTGCCACCAGCAGACACAGGGGCGGGGAGCTGTTTTTT.

In nucleotides, the CDR3 is TGCGCCAGCAGCCAACCCGGGACAGGCACTGAAGCTTTCTTT. This sequence encodes CASSQPGTGTEAFF. This sequence joins TRBV4-1 and TRBJ1-1, with 8 bases fitting TRBD1. Germline V gene lookup returns CDR1 MGHRA and CDR2 YSYEKL. The CDR3 totals 14 residues. The V and J ends lost 2 bases and 4 bases, in that order; junction bases with no gene match: 3.

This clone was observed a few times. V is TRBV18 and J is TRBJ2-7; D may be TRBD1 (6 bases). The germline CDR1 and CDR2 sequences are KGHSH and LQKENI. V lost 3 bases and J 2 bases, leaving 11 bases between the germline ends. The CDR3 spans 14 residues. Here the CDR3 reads CASSPFAGAYEQYF. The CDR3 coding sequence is TGTGCCAGCTCACCTTTCGCAGGGGCCTACGAGCAGTACTTC. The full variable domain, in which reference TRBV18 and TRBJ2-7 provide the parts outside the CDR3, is NAGVMQNPRHLVRRRGQEARLRCSPMKGHSHVYWYRQLPEEGLKFMVYLQKENIIDESGMPKERFSAEFPKEGPSILRIQQVVRGDSAAYFCASSPFAGAYEQYFGPGTRLTVT.

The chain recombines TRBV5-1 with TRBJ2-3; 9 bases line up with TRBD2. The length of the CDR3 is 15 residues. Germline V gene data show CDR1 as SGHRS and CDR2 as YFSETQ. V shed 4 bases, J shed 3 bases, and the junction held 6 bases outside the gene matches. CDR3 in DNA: TGCGCCAGCAGCCCAGCGGGGGGCCTAACAGATACGCAGTATTTT. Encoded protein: CASSPAGGLTDTQYF.

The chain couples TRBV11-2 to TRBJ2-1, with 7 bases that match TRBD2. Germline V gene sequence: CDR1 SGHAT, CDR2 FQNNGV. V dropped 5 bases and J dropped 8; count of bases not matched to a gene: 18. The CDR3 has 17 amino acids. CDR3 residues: CASSPIGAGAIWDEQFF. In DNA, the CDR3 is TGTGCCAGCAGCCCCATAGGGGCGGGAGCTATTTGGGATGAGCAGTTCTTC.

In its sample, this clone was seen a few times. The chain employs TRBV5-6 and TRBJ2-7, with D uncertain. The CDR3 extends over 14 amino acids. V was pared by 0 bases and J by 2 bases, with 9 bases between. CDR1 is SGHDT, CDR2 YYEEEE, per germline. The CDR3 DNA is TGTGCCAGCAGCTTGGTAGAGGTCACCTACGAGCAGTACTTC. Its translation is CASSLVEVTYEQYF.